The 19 T cell receptor beta chains in this list originate from one sample, sequenced in a study of cytomegalovirus exposure and HLA in healthy donors. Measured with immunoSEQ multiplex PCR; TCRdb has only the in-frame clones, and not every one. The top ten hold less than 8.5% of the sample, which has 200,000 or so clones, about four fifths seen once. The sequencing input was PBMCs. These TCRs come from a young man in good health and CMV-seropositive.

This clone was detected once. The chain links TRBV27 to TRBJ1-2; possibly TRBD1 for D (6 bases). The CDR3 length is 14 residues. Trimming took 8 bases from V and 3 from J, leaving 16 bases between them. The germline V gene has CDR1 MNHEY and CDR2 SMNVEV (reference sequence). The CDR3 protein is CASSLSRGDYGYTF. In DNA form, the CDR3 reads TGTGCCAGCTCCCTATCCAGGGGCGACTATGGCTACACCTTC.

V and J are TRBV19 and TRBJ1-2, with a weak D call TRBD1 (6 bases). This CDR3 is 13 amino acids long. The V and J ends lost 8 bases and 1 base respectively, with 11 bases between them. Germline lookup yields CDR1 LNHDA and CDR2 SQIVND (reference sequence). CDR3: CASGRQVNYGYTF. The CDR3 DNA reads TGTGCCAGTGGCAGACAGGTTAACTATGGCTACACCTTC.

This clone was picked up a small number of times. The chain employs TRBV28 and TRBJ2-7; 7 bases line up with TRBD1. CDR3 length: 14 residues. The germline gives CDR1 MDHEN, CDR2 SYDVKM. The J segment lost 0 bases and the V segment lost 5 bases, leaving 4 bases of the junction unmatched. The CDR3 bases are TGTGCCAGCAGTGAAGGGGGCATCTCCTACGAGCAGTACTTC. It encodes CASSEGGISYEQYF.

This clone was detected only once. The chain employs TRBV27 and TRBJ2-1; D may be TRBD2 (5 bases). This CDR3 region has 14 residues. Germline CDR1 MNHEY, CDR2 SMNVEV (reference sequence). V was shortened by 4 bases and J by 8 bases, with 15 bases between the two germline ends. The CDR3 sequence: CASSSHPSGDEQFF. CDR3 nucleotides: TGTGCCAGCAGTTCTCATCCGAGCGGCGATGAGCAGTTCTTC.

This sequence joins TRBV4-2 and TRBJ2-1, with D possibly TRBD2 on 6 matching bases. Trimming shortened V by 3 bases and J by 3 bases, and 15 bases separated the two germline ends. The CDR3 runs 16 residues. CDR1 LGHNA and CDR2 YNFKEQ come from the germline V gene. Here the CDR3 DNA reads TGTGCCAGCAGCCAGCGGGACTCCGGTCTCTACAATGAGCAGTTCTTC. It yields the protein CASSQRDSGLYNEQFF.

The chain employs TRBV7-2 and TRBJ2-5; TRBD2 aligns across 11 bases. CDR1 is SGHTA, CDR2 FQGNSA, per germline. The CDR3 has 16 amino acids. V gave up 5 bases and J gave up 2 bases; unmatched junction bases: 7. The CDR3 here is CASSPPGLADQETQYF. The CDR3 nucleotides read TGTGCCAGCAGCCCCCCGGGACTAGCGGATCAAGAGACCCAGTACTTC. The whole variable domain, remainder taken from reference TRBV7-2 and TRBJ2-5, is GAGVSQSPSNKVTEKGKDVELRCDPISGHTALYWYRQSLGQGLEFLIYFQGNSAPDKSGLPSDRFSAERTGGSVSTLTIQRTQQEDSAVYLCASSPPGLADQETQYFGPGTRLLVL.

This clone has a handful of counts. CDR3 bases: TGTGCCAGCAGCCGGGACAGGGTCGGTTCCTACGAGCAGTACTTC. Protein sequence: CASSRDRVGSYEQYF. The rearrangement uses TRBV28 and TRBJ2-7, with TRBD1 matching 9 bases. The CDR3 is 15 amino acids. Per the germline V gene, CDR1 is MDHEN and CDR2 is SYDVKM. J was trimmed by 1 base and V by 6 bases; bases with no gene match: 7.

CDR3 protein: CASSQTTDGVGAFF. CDR3 sequence (DNA): TGTGCCAGCAGCCAAACGACAGATGGGGTGGGAGCTTTCTTT. The J gene is TRBJ1-1, the V gene TRBV4-2; possibly TRBD1 for D (5 bases). V was shortened by 2 bases and J by 10 bases, with 17 bases between the two germline ends. Per germline, CDR1 LGHNA and CDR2 YNFKEQ. The CDR3 runs 14 residues.

The V and J genes are TRBV6-1 and TRBJ1-1; 7 bases fit TRBD1. Per the germline V gene, CDR1 is MNHNS and CDR2 is SASEGT. V lost 6 bases, J lost 4 bases, and 5 bases stayed unmatched. The CDR3 runs to 13 residues. The CDR3 DNA is TGTGCCAGCAGCTTTCCAGGGGGCACTGAAGCTTTCTTT. Translated: CASSFPGGTEAFF.

The chain links TRBV4-2 to TRBJ1-4; 8 bases map to TRBD1. In germline, CDR1 is LGHNA, CDR2 YNFKEQ. This CDR3 comprises 12 residues. The V gene end was trimmed by 0 bases and the J gene end by 14 bases; junction bases not matched to a gene: 2. In DNA form, the CDR3 reads TGTGCCAGCAGCCAAGAGGACAGGGCCCTGTTTTTT. Protein: CASSQEDRALFF.

This clone was counted a few times. V gene TRBV4-1 combines with J gene TRBJ1-5; maybe TRBD1 (6 bases). This CDR3 comprises 14 residues. V was pared by 3 bases and J by 7 bases, with 13 bases between. The germline CDR1 and CDR2 sequences are MGHRA and YSYEKL. In nucleotides, the CDR3 is TGCGCCAGCAGCCACGGGACAAAATTACAGCCCCAGCATTTT. Its protein is CASSHGTKLQPQHF.

This clone was counted once. CDR3 nucleotides: TGTGCCAGTAGTAGGGGGGAGGACATTGCTTACGAGCAGTACTTC. It yields the protein CASSRGEDIAYEQYF. The rearrangement joins TRBV19 to TRBJ2-7; D possibly corresponds to TRBD2 (6 bases). CDR3 length equals 15 residues. Germline V gene data show CDR1 as LNHDA and CDR2 as SQIVND (reference sequence). The V gene lost 4 bases and the J gene lost 4 bases, with 17 bases spanning the gap.

In its sample, this clone was seen a few times. The chain joins TRBV6-6 to TRBJ1-5, with TRBD1 matching 8 bases. CDR1 and CDR2 from the germline V gene are MNHNY and SVGAGI (reference sequence). This CDR3 has 15 amino acids. V lost 5 bases to trimming and J lost 5 bases; unmatched junction nucleotides: 8. CDR3 DNA: TGTGCCAGCAGTCCCTCAGGACAGGGAGATCAGCCCCAGCATTTT. Encoded protein: CASSPSGQGDQPQHF.

The chain joins TRBV27 to TRBJ1-5, with 7 bases aligning to TRBD1. This CDR3 is 12 amino acids long. The germline CDR1 and CDR2 sequences are MNHEY and SMNVEV (reference sequence). J lost 3 bases, V lost 8 bases, and 1 base had no gene match. CDR3 sequence: CASGTVNQPQHF. CDR3 coding DNA: TGTGCCAGCGGGACAGTCAATCAGCCCCAGCATTTT.

The sample holds one count of this clone. J is TRBJ1-1 and V is TRBV10-3; perhaps TRBD1 as D (5 bases). Germline V CDR1 and CDR2: ENHRY, SYGVKD. The CDR3 consists of 14 residues. Trimming stripped 3 bases from V and 5 bases from J, with 13 bases between. DNA for the CDR3: TGTGCCATCAGTGAAACAGGTATTTGGACTGAAGCTTTCTTT. It is translated as CAISETGIWTEAFF.

The chain has TRBV7-2 and TRBJ2-7, with D maybe TRBD1 (6 bases). CDR3 length: 15 amino acids. Germline CDR1 is SGHTA and CDR2 is FQGNSA. V was trimmed by 3 bases and J by 6 bases, leaving 18 bases between them. For the CDR3, the DNA is TGTGCCAGCAGCTTTAATTGGCAGGGGAGCCTCGAGCAGTACTTC. This translates into CASSFNWQGSLEQYF.

V is TRBV5-1 and J is TRBJ2-3; 10 bases line up with TRBD1. The germline V gene has CDR1 SGHRS and CDR2 YFSETQ. The CDR3 spans 15 residues. Trimming removed 3 bases from V and 2 bases from J; junction bases left unmatched: 3. CDR3 in DNA: TGCGCCAGCAGCTCGACAGGGGGCGCCACAGATACGCAGTATTTT. Translating gives CASSSTGGATDTQYF.

The chain employs TRBV7-9 and TRBJ1-1; D is possibly TRBD1 (5 bases). Germline V CDR1 and CDR2: SEHNR, FQNEAQ (reference sequence). V lost 5 bases and J 3 bases, leaving 13 bases between the germline ends. The CDR3 is made up of 14 amino acids. CDR3 region: CASSPTWGDTEAFF. The DNA for the CDR3 is TGTGCCAGCAGCCCTACATGGGGGGACACTGAAGCTTTCTTT. The variable domain in full, completed from reference TRBV7-9 and TRBJ1-1, reads DTGVSQNPRHKITKRGQNVTFRCDPISEHNRLYWYRQTLGQGPEFLTYFQNEAQLEKSRLLSDRFSAERPKGSFSTLEIQRTEQGDSAMYLCASSPTWGDTEAFFGQGTRLTVV.

The chain uses TRBV6-5 and TRBJ1-2; D unclear. CDR3 size: 11 residues. V was shortened by 6 bases and J by 8 bases, with 10 bases between the two germline ends. CDR1 and CDR2 (germline): MNHEY, SVGAGI. This chain's CDR3 is CASSPDLGYTF. The CDR3 DNA reads TGTGCCAGCAGCCCCGACTTGGGCTACACCTTC.